A single sample is the source of the 21 T cell receptor beta chains below, sequenced in a study of T-cell memory formation after mild COVID-19. TCRdb itself ran the 5' RACE reads through MiXCR, one entry per CDR3 protein. This sample has a few hundred thousand distinct CDR3 sequences; about 15% occur once, and the top ten carry around a fifth. The sequencing input was PBMCs or a T cell subset sorted from them (not recorded which). These receptors were taken from a man younger than 35 who had mild COVID-19 (a few samples of this study predate the infection). Cell type and time point are not known.

The J gene is TRBJ2-7, the V gene TRBV6-5, with TRBD1 matching 7 bases. Germline V gene sequence: CDR1 MNHEY, CDR2 SVGAGI. Trimming took 6 bases from V and 1 from J; bases not matched to a gene: 6. The CDR3 length is 14 residues. The CDR3 DNA reads TGTGCCAGCAGAACAGGGGATCTTTCCTACGAGCAGTACTTC. Amino acid sequence: CASRTGDLSYEQYF.

The chain joins TRBV4-3 to TRBJ1-2; D call uncertain. The length of the CDR3 is 16 residues. Germline CDR1 is LGHNA and CDR2 is YSLEER. V lost 3 bases and J 2 bases, leaving 16 bases between the germline ends. CDR3 residues: CASSHTVPSSNYGYTF. DNA for the CDR3: TGCGCCAGCAGCCATACGGTCCCGTCGTCCAACTATGGCTACACCTTC.

This clonotype was seen more than once but under ten times. The chain is built from TRBV5-1 and TRBJ2-7, with no clear D. The CDR3 loop spans 14 amino acids. CDR1 and CDR2 (germline): SGHRS, YFSETQ. Trimming left V 0 bases short and J 3 bases short, with 10 bases between. CDR3 nucleotide sequence: TGCGCCAGCAGCTTGGGCGCCATCCTCTACGAGCAGTACTTC. The encoded protein is CASSLGAILYEQYF.

This clonotype was counted only a few times. The chain combines TRBV7-9 with TRBJ2-2; TRBD1 matches 9 bases. J lost 5 bases, V lost 5 bases, and 6 bases had no gene match. The CDR3 is made up of 15 amino acids. The V gene's germline CDR1 is SEHNR and CDR2 FQNEAQ (reference sequence). The CDR3 bases are TGTGCCAGCAGCCCATTGGACAGGGGAACCGGGGAGCTGTTTTTT. Its protein product is CASSPLDRGTGELFF.

The CDR3, as DNA: TGTGCCAGCAGTGAAGTTGCAGGGCGGAAGTACGTC. It is translated as CASSEVAGRKYV. The chain carries TRBV2 and TRBJ2-7; D is perhaps TRBD1 (5 bases). The V gene lost 1 base and the J gene lost 11 bases, with 12 bases spanning the gap. This CDR3 region has 12 residues. The V gene's germline CDR1 is SNHLY and CDR2 FYNNEI.

Written as DNA, the CDR3 is TGTGCCAGCAGCTTGGACAGGGCCATCTCCGAGCAGTACTTC. Translation: CASSLDRAISEQYF. This chain joins TRBV7-8 and TRBJ2-7; 8 bases line up with TRBD1. Germline V gives CDR1 SGHVS, CDR2 FQNEAQ. Trimming removed 3 bases from V and 6 bases from J; junction bases left unmatched: 7. The CDR3 covers 14 residues.

This clonotype was found once. This chain links TRBV4-1 with TRBJ2-3, with 7 bases that match TRBD2. Germline lookup yields CDR1 MGHRA and CDR2 YSYEKL. V lost 4 bases, J lost 2 bases, and 3 bases stayed unmatched. The CDR3 is 14 residues long. CDR3 in amino acids: CASSLRGITDTQYF. In DNA form, the CDR3 reads TGCGCCAGCAGCCTGCGGGGGATCACAGATACGCAGTATTTT.

This clonotype showed up just a few times. The V and J genes are TRBV5-1 and TRBJ2-3, with D maybe TRBD1 (6 bases). Germline V CDR1 and CDR2: SGHRS, YFSETQ. The CDR3 contains 15 residues. V was clipped by 2 bases and J by 3 bases, with 13 bases between them. DNA of the CDR3: TGCGCCAGCAGCTTCAACAGGGTCACGACAGATACGCAGTATTTT. This encodes CASSFNRVTTDTQYF.

About this clonotype: At one end the junction does not follow the germline gene, possibly because of a read error. This chain connects TRBV7-9 to TRBJ2-2; D is ambiguous. CDR1 SEHNR and CDR2 FQNEAQ come from the germline V gene (reference sequence). The CDR3 runs to 15 residues. This chain's CDR3 is CASSLAYSNTGELFF. The CDR3 bases are TGTGCAAGCAGCTTAGCTTACTCGAACACCGGGGAGCTGTTTTTT.

This clonotype showed up just a few times. CDR3 residues: CAILRGATQYF. In nucleotides, the CDR3 is TGTGCCATCTTACGGGGGGCGACCCAGTACTTC. The chain employs TRBV7-6 and TRBJ2-5; possibly TRBD2 for D (7 bases). Germline-derived CDR1 and CDR2 are SGHVS and FNYEAQ. V was cut by 10 bases and J by 7 bases, with 13 bases left in between. The CDR3 covers 11 residues.

This clonotype was seen a few times. V usage is TRBV20-1 and J usage is TRBJ1-1; no clear D gene. The CDR3 covers 14 residues. Germline V gene data show CDR1 as DFQATT and CDR2 as SNEGSKA (reference sequence). With 1 base removed from V and 5 bases from J, the gap between germline ends came to 14 bases. The CDR3 is CSARVSVRRTEAFF. The DNA of the CDR3 is TGCAGTGCTAGAGTGTCAGTCAGAAGGACTGAAGCTTTCTTT.

The CDR3 bases are TGTGCCAGCAGCTCACACAATACAGGGGCACGGCAGGATACGCAGTATTTT. Encoded protein: CASSSHNTGARQDTQYF. J is TRBJ2-3 and V is TRBV7-9; 7 nucleotides line up with TRBD1. Germline V gene lookup returns CDR1 SEHNR and CDR2 FQNEAQ (reference sequence). V trimming: 4 bases; J trimming: 6 bases; junction bases outside the gene matches: 16. This CDR3 is built from 17 residues.

There are many counts of this clonotype. This chain joins TRBV12-5 and TRBJ2-3; either TRBD1 or TRBD2 may supply D (5 bases each). The CDR3 consists of 14 residues. Trimming shortened V by 5 bases and J by 10 bases, and 19 bases separated the two germline ends. Germline V gene lookup returns CDR1 LGHNT and CDR2 FRNRAP. CDR3: CASGLGTAAEPQYF. The CDR3 DNA reads as TGTGCTAGTGGTCTAGGGACCGCGGCCGAGCCGCAGTATTTT. Together with reference TRBV12-5 and TRBJ2-3, the CDR3 gives the full variable domain: DARVTQTPRHKVTEMGQEVTMRCQPILGHNTVFWYRQTMMQGLELLAYFRNRAPLDDSGMPKDRFSAEMPDATLATLKIQPSEPRDSAVYFCASGLGTAAEPQYFGPGTRLTVL.

This chain connects TRBV21-1 to TRBJ1-1; the listed D gene, TRBD1, was not tested against the DNA. TRBV21-1 is given as a pseudogene. This CDR3 is 16 amino acids long. This chain's CDR3 is CASSSPGQGTNTEAFF. In nucleotides, the CDR3 is TGTGCCAGCAGCTCTCCGGGACAGGGAACGAACACTGAAGCTTTCTTT.

This clonotype was picked up a small number of times. The CDR3 DNA follows: TGCGCCAGCAGCCAGACACAGGGGTCGTACGGCTACACCTTC. Translation gives CASSQTQGSYGYTF. The rearrangement links TRBV4-1 to TRBJ1-2, with 7 bases aligning to TRBD1. Germline CDR1 reads MGHRA; CDR2 reads YSYEKL. This CDR3 is built from 14 residues. V lost 3 bases and J lost 8; bases outside the gene matches: 9.

This clonotype was seen only a few times. V usage is TRBV20-1 and J usage is TRBJ1-4; D uncertain. V dropped 8 bases and J dropped 1 base, with 14 bases sitting between them. The germline gives CDR1 DFQATT, CDR2 SNEGSKA (reference sequence). The CDR3 length is 14 residues. The CDR3 sequence: CSFPRRGTNEKLFF. CDR3 bases: TGCAGTTTCCCCCGCCGGGGAACTAATGAAAAACTGTTTTTT.

The sample holds a few counts of this clonotype. The rearrangement joins TRBV11-3 to TRBJ2-5, with D possibly TRBD2 on 6 matching bases. In germline, CDR1 is SGHNT, CDR2 YENEEA. CDR3 size: 14 residues. Trimming pared 5 bases from V and 5 bases from J, leaving 15 bases between. The CDR3 region is CASSLAGTPETQYF. The CDR3, as DNA: TGTGCCAGCAGCCTAGCAGGGACTCCGGAGACCCAGTACTTC.

This clonotype was seen more than once but under ten times. The chain is built from TRBV7-2 and TRBJ2-2; perhaps TRBD2 as D (7 bases). The CDR3 is made up of 16 amino acids. The germline V and J ends were trimmed by 0 bases and 1 base, with 9 bases remaining between them. The germline gives CDR1 SGHTA, CDR2 FQGNSA. For the CDR3, the DNA is TGTGCCAGCAGCTTAGCGGGGGGGCAGAACACCGGGGAGCTGTTTTTT. Protein product: CASSLAGGQNTGELFF.

This clonotype showed up just a few times. The chain uses TRBV27 and TRBJ2-6, with 8 positions matching TRBD1. Germline V gives CDR1 MNHEY, CDR2 SMNVEV (reference sequence). The CDR3 is 15 amino acids. V was clipped by 5 bases and J by 2 bases; unmatched bases: 2. CDR3 bases: TGTGCCAGCAGTCCAGGGGGCGCTGGGGCCAACGTCCTGACTTTC. Amino acid sequence: CASSPGGAGANVLTF. Based on the CDR3 plus reference TRBV27 and TRBJ2-6, the full variable domain is EAQVTQNPRYLITVTGKKLTVTCSQNMNHEYMSWYRQDPGLGLRQIYYSMNVEVTDKGDVPEGYKVSRKEKRNFPLILESPSPNQTSLYFCASSPGGAGANVLTFGAGSRLTVL.

The V and J genes are TRBV10-3 and TRBJ2-2; 12 bases fit TRBD2. The germline V gene has CDR1 ENHRY and CDR2 SYGVKD. There are 16 residues in the CDR3. Losses at the gene ends were 4 bases for V and 4 bases for J; bases not matched to a gene: 4. CDR3 protein: CAISVKLAGGTGELFF. As DNA, the CDR3 is TGTGCCATCAGTGTCAAACTAGCGGGGGGCACCGGGGAGCTGTTTTTT.

The CDR3 coding sequence is TGCGCCAGCAGCCAAGATTTAGAGGGAGAAGCTTTCTTT. Residues: CASSQDLEGEAFF. This rearrangement joins TRBV4-1 to TRBJ1-1; D uncertain. From germline, CDR1 is MGHRA and CDR2 YSYEKL. The CDR3 covers 13 residues. Trimming removed 0 bases at V and 8 bases at J, with 10 bases between.